This T cell receptor beta chain was captured in a study of cytomegalovirus exposure and HLA in healthy donors. Use of 60 Vbeta and 13 Jbeta primers characterized the PCR. Generated by immunoSEQ multiplex PCR, the TCRdb table keeps only in-frame clones and is missing some. Found here are about 140,000 clones, 82% of them singletons; the top ten hold 1.9%. CDR3 length equals 17 residues. Germline CDR1 and CDR2: SGHTA and FQGNSA. Trimming cost V 3 bases and J 1 base, with 17 bases left between them. General study points: According to the study, around 180 TCR beta chains were cytomegalovirus-associated. Roughly even sequencing depth across donors was the assumption behind the presence/absence analyses.

Turning to this clone: Its antigen is as yet unknown.

The specimen was PBMCs. The V and J genes are TRBV7-2 and TRBJ2-3, with a tentative D call TRBD2 (5 bases). The receptor was derived from a woman aged 40 to 50 in good health and CMV-seronegative. The CDR3 sequence is CASSFWKSGAGTDTQYF. DNA of the CDR3: TGTGCCAGCAGCTTTTGGAAAAGCGGCGCCGGCACAGATACGCAGTATTTT. Together with reference TRBV7-2 and TRBJ2-3, the CDR3 gives the full variable domain: GAGVSQSPSNKVTEKGKDVELRCDPISGHTALYWYRQSLGQGLEFLIYFQGNSAPDKSGLPSDRFSAERTGGSVSTLTIQRTQQEDSAVYLCASSFWKSGAGTDTQYFGPGTRLTVL.